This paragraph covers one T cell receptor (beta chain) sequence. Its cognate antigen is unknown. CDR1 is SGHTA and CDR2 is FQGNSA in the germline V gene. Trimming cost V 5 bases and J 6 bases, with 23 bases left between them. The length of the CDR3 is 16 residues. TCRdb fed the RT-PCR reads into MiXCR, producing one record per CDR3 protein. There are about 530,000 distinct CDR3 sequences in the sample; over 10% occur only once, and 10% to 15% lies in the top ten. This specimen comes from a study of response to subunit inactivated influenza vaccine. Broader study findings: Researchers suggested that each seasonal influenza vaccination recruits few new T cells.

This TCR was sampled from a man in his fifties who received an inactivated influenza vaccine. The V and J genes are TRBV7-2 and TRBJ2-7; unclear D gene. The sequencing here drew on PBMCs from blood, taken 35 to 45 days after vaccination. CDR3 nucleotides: TGTGCCAGCAGCCCACGCCCGGGTCCCCGGACGGGCGAGCAGTACTTC. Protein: CASSPRPGPRTGEQYF. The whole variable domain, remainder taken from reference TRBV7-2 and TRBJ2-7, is GAGVSQSPSNKVTEKGKDVELRCDPISGHTALYWYRQSLGQGLEFLIYFQGNSAPDKSGLPSDRFSAERTGGSVSTLTIQRTQQEDSAVYLCASSPRPGPRTGEQYFGPGTRLTVT.